This T cell receptor beta chain comes out of a study of cytomegalovirus exposure and HLA in healthy donors. Study-level points and caveats: HLA alleles showed associations with about 15,000 TCR beta sequences in a later analysis, at a 0.05 false discovery rate. Analyzed later, association rates of TCRs varied across HLA loci, with DRB1 most and HLA-C fewest.

60 Vbeta and 13 Jbeta primers were used in PCR. Using immunoSEQ multiplex PCR, the repertoire was profiled, and TCRdb retains in-frame clones only, with some absent. Among fewer than 200,000 clones listed, roughly four fifths were seen once. V lost 1 base and J 4 bases, leaving 10 bases between the germline ends. CDR1 and CDR2 (germline): SGHAT, FQNNGV. The CDR3 is 14 residues long. With respect to this clone: Antigen unknown.

This clonotype originated in a young man in good health and CMV-seronegative. Sequencing was done on a sample of PBMCs. The rearrangement uses TRBV11-2 and TRBJ1-1; D uncertain. The CDR3 DNA is TGTGCCAGCAGCTTAGCGGGGAAGGGCACTGAAGCTTTCTTT. Translated: CASSLAGKGTEAFF.